These T cell receptor beta chains were read from a single sample in a study of beta chain features in type 1 diabetes. Sequenced by immunoSEQ multiplex PCR; TCRdb stores in-frame clones only, minus some. The sample carries 300,000 to 350,000 clones, less than 9.5% recorded once. Material: central memory CD4+ T cells from blood. These receptors all stem from a woman younger than 35 in good health. The conserved cysteine and the conserved F or W are not part of the CDR3 here.

>TRBJ1-4|TRBV6-5
ASSSSTATPGKLF
>-|TRBV4-2
ASSQDLHNYEQY
>TRBJ1-4|TRBV29-1
SVDPGDEKLF
>TRBJ2-3|TRBV4-3
ASSQAGGGTDTQY
>TRBJ2-2|TRBV15
ATHPYGTGDTGELF
>TRBJ2-4|TRBV27
ASRRGQGKNIQY
>TRBJ2-2|TRBV5-4
ASSLFGRSNTGELF
>TRBJ1-4|TRBV4-3
ASSQDLRRGEKLF
>TRBJ2-5|TRBV29-1
SVTSGEETQY
>TRBJ2-4|TRBV2
ASSGRGRAVDKNIQY
>TRBJ1-1|TRBV11-1
ASSSGQGRDRYTEAF
>TRBJ2-7|TRBV7-9
ASSPDRGGFPKFYEQY
>TRBJ2-7|TRBV7-8
ASNKWQGTNEQY
>TRBJ2-7|TRBV13
ASSPGGKDEQY
>TRBJ2-1|TRBV28
ASSLGSVINEQF
>TRBJ1-2|TRBV25-1
ASSESGTVSNYGYT
>TRBJ2-1|TRBV7-2
ASSPQAGGSDNEQF
>TRBJ2-7|TRBV7-2
ASSFQSSSYEQY
>TRBJ1-4|TRBV7-8
ASSPRAERNEKLF
>TRBJ2-7|TRBV27
ASSLKGRAYEQY
>TRBJ2-7|TRBV29-1
SVEGQGNEQY
>TRBJ2-1|TRBV9
ASSVRPRAGDEQF
>TRBJ2-1|TRBV7-2
ASSFRDQTYNEQF
>TRBJ2-7|TRBV5-8
ASSLDSSIEQY
>TRBJ2-1|TRBV2
ASSEREGSYNEQF
>TRBJ2-7|TRBV5-1
ASSPTIGGYEQY
>TRBJ2-2|TRBV7-2
ASSLTNTGELF
>TRBJ2-3|TRBV5-1
ASSPTIRQEGTDTQY
>TRBJ2-3|TRBV9
ASSVGDFSTDTQY
>TRBJ1-5|TRBV5-6
ASSLIGERPQH
>TRBJ1-1|TRBV18
ASSLDENTEAF
>TRBJ2-5|TRBV10-2
ASSSSGRETQY
>TRBJ2-5|TRBV4-3
ASSQATAGFGETQY
>TRBJ2-7|TRBV4-1
ASSQVGGPPGNYEQY
>TRBJ2-1|TRBV6-5
ASSRSGSNEQF
>TRBJ2-7|TRBV4-2
ASSQVGTSGSYEQY
>TRBJ2-7|TRBV10-3
AISELGGGYEQY
>TRBJ2-5|TRBV18
ASSQGMDPTETQY
>TRBJ1-1|TRBV5-6
ASSLDIDRAITEAF
>TRBJ1-1|TRBV18
ASSPPGHPNTEAF
>TRBJ2-2|TRBV11-2
ASGDRNTGELF